Reported below is one TCR beta chain. Its antigen remains unidentified. No much larger clone exists at a distance of one base, and base qualities are not known. Using the deep immunoSEQ assay, TCR CDR3 regions were amplified from genomic DNA by multiplex PCR. For each cell subset, the extracted genomic DNA was distributed evenly across all wells of several immunoSEQ 96-well plates, and each plate served as one replicate. For sorted subsets, about 220 ng of genomic DNA, equivalent to around 29,000 T cell genomes, went into each replicate PCR. Purified libraries were measured with a Qubit 3.0 fluorometer, size-checked on a Bioanalyzer 2100, and measured again with the KAPA Library Quantification kit. Every immunoSEQ 96-well plate was sequenced on a dedicated single-read 150-cycle Illumina NextSeq 550 flow cell. From the authors' description of their analysis: Because the immunoSEQ output held only junctional sequences and lacked quality scores, the filtering could not match the filtering applied to full-length reads. Sequences were annotated with PyIR, a Python wrapper for IgBLAST v1.9, using IMGT germline references to assign V/J genes and CDR3. Reads were removed for weak V/J assignments (E-value above 1e-6), missing CDR3, stop codons, out-of-frame junctions, or ambiguous translated residues. V3J clonotypes were defined by identical inferred V gene, J gene, and CDR3 amino acid sequence. Percentage overlap between repertoires was calculated by dividing the number of shared unique clonotypes by the size of the smaller repertoire. Richness of each repertoire was evaluated using RTK rarefaction, the Chao1 estimator, and Recon v2.1 estimates of unobserved clonotypes. Generation probabilities were computed with OLGA for all TCRbeta clonotypes obtained by the gDNA method from a few donors. As stored in TCRdb, this immuneACCESS dataset retains in-frame rearrangements with V and J assigned. A fraction of the clones does not appear; measured against another copy, unresolved V genes explain less than half of the discrepancy, and the remainder lacks a known reason. The V and J calls and clone size were taken over from that table, and D and trimming were inferred from the DNA. The sample data list some 2,400,000 clones, and nearly 97% of these were observed just once. In total, the top ten clones hold roughly 0.13% of the sample.

The entry originates in a study of shared clonotypes between healthy human individuals (dated by TCRdb to 2018 to 2021). Looking at the study overall: The cohort included a few men and a couple of women between 18 and 49 years of age. For each donor, CD4 naive and CD4 memory were each run on three plates, CD8 naive on two plates, and CD8 memory on one plate. The study deeply sequenced blood TCR repertoires of about 5 healthy adults to estimate repertoire size and the extent of clonotype sharing between individuals. To increase sequencing depth and limit assay-specific biases, TCR repertoire library preparation and sequencing were carried out by different laboratories using diverse techniques. Each donor's leukapheresis produced roughly between roughly 0.85 and 9.5 billion PBMCs. Overall study results and their limits: Even with the large sequencing depth, rarefaction of the sorted-subset datasets indicated that sequencing was incomplete. Because the study included only a small number of donors, the genetic and exposure-history diversity represented was limited. Pairwise subsampling led to the expectation that sequencing depth would affect the degree of clonotype sharing among donors. Compared with non-shared clonotypes, the clonotypes found in all four sorted-subset donors had higher generation probabilities. Sampling was limited to blood, and TCR repertoires in tissue likely differ from TCR repertoires in blood. When four donors were compared, the shared fraction of clonotypes was roughly 4.8% for naive CD4, around 4% for naive CD8, roughly 2.5% for memory CD4, and roughly 0.43% for memory CD8. Naive subsets generally had larger estimated clonotype richness than memory subsets.

Relative to germline, V is 5 bases shorter and J is 3 bases shorter, with 20 bases between their ends. For CDR1 and CDR2, the germline V gene (reference sequence) lists SEHNR and FQNEAQ. From cysteine to phenylalanine, the CDR3 is 16 amino acids long. The DNA shown is the 48-base CDR3, in frame from base 1. Healthy HIV-negative adults with no recently reported acute infections or vaccinations were included as donors. Every donor was a Caucasian adult living in Nashville, Tennessee, USA. CD4+ T cells were enriched by magnetic negative selection; naive cells were then positively selected on CD45RA, and the negative fraction formed the memory subset. Blood was obtained by leukapheresis, after which PBMCs were separated by Ficoll-Histopaque density gradient centrifugation and cryopreserved in liquid nitrogen vapor phase. Purity and quantity of every magnetically sorted T cell population were checked by analytical flow cytometry. Each sorted fraction had its genomic DNA isolated and then quantified by UV absorbance on a Nanodrop 2000c.

The sequencing input was naive CD4+ T cells sorted from blood. The cell subset or site label of this sample denotes: CD45RA+ positively selected. The chain joins TRBV7-9 to TRBJ2-7; TRBD2 might be the D gene, on 6 matching bases. The sequence derives from a man younger than 35 in good health. At the DNA level, the sequence is TGTGCCAGCAGCCGCATGATTGGGACTTCGATCTACGAGCAGTACTTC. This translates into CASSRMIGTSIYEQYF. This CDR3, with the reference TRBV7-9 and TRBJ2-7 proteins standing in past its ends, gives the full variable domain DTGVSQNPRHKITKRGQNVTFRCDPISEHNRLYWYRQTLGQGPEFLTYFQNEAQLEKSRLLSDRFSAERPKGSFSTLEIQRTEQGDSAMYLCASSRMIGTSIYEQYFGPGTRLTVT.